A selection of T cell receptor beta chains follows, all from one sample in a study of blood T cell repertoires in COVID-19. The data were produced by immunoSEQ multiplex PCR, yet TCRdb's version contains in-frame clones alone and is incomplete. The sample records around 300,000 clones, 87% being singletons. The sequenced material came from PBMCs or T cells enriched from blood (not recorded which). The receptors here all came from a woman aged 40 to 50 who had recovered from COVID-19. The CDR3 runs from the conserved cysteine through the conserved F or W. Fields, in order: clone size, CDR3 length, V gene, D gene, J gene, CDR3 protein, CDR3 DNA. The D gene is left open where the match is weak. Size is stated for part of the rows, as once, few or many counts, or as a class when the clone is expanded.

>.|15|TRBV28|.|TRBJ1-1
CASSLSMGGNTEAFF
TGTGCCAGCAGCCTCTCTATGGGGGGGAACACTGAAGCTTTCTTT
>.|21|TRBV19|TRBD1|TRBJ1-5
CASSALVSGTGGLVGNQPQHF
TGTGCCAGTAGTGCCCTCGTATCCGGGACAGGGGGTTTGGTGGGCAATCAGCCCCAGCATTTT
>.|18|TRBV19|TRBD2|TRBJ2-7
CASSIPIPLTSGMREQYF
TGTGCCAGTAGTATTCCCATCCCCCTGACTAGCGGGATGCGGGAGCAGTACTTC
>.|17|TRBV11-2|.|TRBJ1-6
CASRTDRSLSYNSPLHF
TGTGCCAGCAGAACCGACAGGTCCTTGTCCTATAATTCACCCCTCCACTTT
>.|16|TRBV2|.|TRBJ1-1
CASSEAPLGGLTEAFF
TGTGCCAGCAGTGAAGCGCCCCTTGGGGGGTTGACTGAAGCTTTCTTT
>.|15|TRBV2|TRBD2|TRBJ2-3
CASSKLAVSTDTQYF
TGTGCCAGCAGCAAACTAGCGGTGAGCACAGATACGCAGTATTTT
>.|16|TRBV28|TRBD2|TRBJ2-2
CASTPRGVAGAGELFF
TGTGCCAGCACTCCCAGAGGGGTAGCGGGAGCCGGGGAGCTGTTTTTT
>.|15|TRBV7-9|.|TRBJ2-2
CASSLGLGNTGELFF
TGTGCCAGCAGCTTAGGCCTAGGGAACACCGGGGAGCTGTTTTTT
>.|13|TRBV6-4|.|TRBJ1-1
CASSDRQGSEAFF
TGTGCCAGCAGTGACCGTCAGGGTTCTGAAGCTTTCTTT
>once|15|TRBV3-1/TRBV3-2|.|TRBJ2-1
CASSQDQGLYNEQFF
TGTGCCAGCAGCCAAGATCAGGGACTCTACAATGAGCAGTTCTTC
>few|14|TRBV11-2|TRBD1|TRBJ2-7
CASSPDRALGEQYF
TGTGCCAGCAGCCCAGACAGGGCACTGGGGGAGCAGTACTTC
>.|15|TRBV11-2|.|TRBJ1-1
CASSLGGGIKAEAFF
TGTGCCAGCAGCTTAGGGGGGGGCATAAAGGCTGAAGCTTTCTTT
>.|15|TRBV27|TRBD1|TRBJ1-5
CASSQTDRENQPQHF
TGTGCCAGCAGCCAGACGGACAGGGAGAATCAGCCCCAGCATTTT
>.|15|TRBV9|.|TRBJ2-1
CASSVGAESYNEQFF
TGTGCCAGCAGCGTAGGGGCAGAGAGCTACAATGAGCAGTTCTTC
>once|16|TRBV7-3|.|TRBJ2-1
CASSSGRGTPYNEQFF
TGTGCCAGCAGCTCCGGTAGGGGGACACCCTACAATGAGCAGTTCTTC
>.|15|TRBV7-2|.|TRBJ1-5
CASSLKYREGQPQHF
TGTGCCAGCAGCTTAAAGTACAGGGAGGGCCAGCCCCAGCATTTT
>.|16|TRBV5-1|TRBD2|TRBJ2-2
CASSQTGTRNTGELFF
TGCGCCAGCAGCCAGACCGGGACTAGGAACACCGGGGAGCTGTTTTTT
>.|14|TRBV5-1|TRBD1|TRBJ1-1
CASSLLGGDTEAFF
TGCGCCAGCAGCTTGCTAGGGGGCGACACTGAAGCTTTCTTT
>.|13|TRBV5-1|TRBD1|TRBJ1-6
CATSTGQGSPLHF
TGCGCCACTTCGACAGGGCAAGGATCACCCCTCCACTTT
>.|15|TRBV15|TRBD1|TRBJ1-1
CATSSGTAMNTEAFF
TGTGCCACCAGCAGTGGGACAGCCATGAACACTGAAGCTTTCTTT
>.|13|TRBV19|.|TRBJ1-5
CATRTGSNQPQHF
TGTGCCACCCGGACGGGGAGCAATCAGCCCCAGCATTTT
>.|14|TRBV28|.|TRBJ2-2
CASRSQGRTGELFF
TGTGCCAGCAGATCACAGGGGAGGACCGGGGAGCTGTTTTTT
>.|12|TRBV19|.|TRBJ1-3
CASSTPRNTIYF
TGTGCCAGTAGTACCCCCAGAAACACCATATATTTT
>.|13|TRBV7-2|TRBD2|TRBJ2-4
CASSPGEGNIQYF
TGTGCCAGCAGCCCCGGGGAGGGAAACATTCAGTACTTC
>.|14|TRBV18|.|TRBJ2-3
CASSPSVGTDTQYF
TGTGCCAGCTCGCCTAGCGTAGGTACAGATACGCAGTATTTT
>few|16|TRBV28|.|TRBJ2-1
CASTPVPGEVYNEQFF
TGTGCCAGCACCCCCGTTCCGGGAGAGGTATACAATGAGCAGTTCTTC
>.|15|TRBV6-5|TRBD1|TRBJ1-3
CASSPTGGSGNTIYF
TGTGCCAGCAGCCCAACAGGGGGCTCTGGAAACACCATATATTTT